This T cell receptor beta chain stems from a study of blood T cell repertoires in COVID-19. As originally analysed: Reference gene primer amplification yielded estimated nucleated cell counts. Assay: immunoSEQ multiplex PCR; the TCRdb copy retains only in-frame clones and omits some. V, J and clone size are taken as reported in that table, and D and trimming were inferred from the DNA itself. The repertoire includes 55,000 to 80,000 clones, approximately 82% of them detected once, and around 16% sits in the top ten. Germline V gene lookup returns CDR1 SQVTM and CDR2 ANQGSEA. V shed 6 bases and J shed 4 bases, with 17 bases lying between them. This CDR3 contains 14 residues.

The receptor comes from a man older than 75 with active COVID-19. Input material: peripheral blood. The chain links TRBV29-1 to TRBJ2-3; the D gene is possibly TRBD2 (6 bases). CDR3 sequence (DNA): TGCAGCGTCACAACGGGACTTCTGGCAGATACGCAGTATTTT. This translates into CSVTTGLLADTQYF.